This T cell receptor beta chain was identified in a study of cytomegalovirus exposure and HLA in healthy donors. Study-wide points: Later, an analysis showed that TCR beta chains associated with HLA were more clonally expanded than others that were equally common. Presence/absence analyses assumed roughly uniform sequencing depth across donors. Likely technical artifact: a cluster of highly shared sequence variants.

Use of 60 Vbeta and 13 Jbeta primers characterized the PCR. The repertoire was sequenced with immunoSEQ multiplex PCR; TCRdb's copy has only in-frame clones and lacks some. There are 75,000 to 90,000 clones in the sample; less than 80% occur only once, and approximately 20% lies in the top ten. About this clone itself: Its antigen remains unknown.

Healthy bone marrow donors supplied every sample. The CDR3 is made up of 15 amino acids. With 4 bases removed from V and 3 bases from J, the gap between germline ends came to 12 bases. Germline CDR1 is MNHEY and CDR2 is SVGAGI. The chain employs TRBV6-5 and TRBJ2-2; maybe TRBD1 (5 bases). Sequenced: PBMCs. This receptor was identified in a man younger than 45 in good health and CMV-seropositive. CDR3 nucleotides: TGTGCCAGCAGTTCCGGACACTTGTACACCGGGGAGCTGTTTTTT. Residues: CASSSGHLYTGELFF.